A selection of T cell receptor beta chains follows, all from one sample in a study of vaccination and CD4 T cells after COVID-19. No antigen has been assigned to these receptors. TCRdb recomputed calls from the PCR reads with MiXCR, one row per CDR3 protein. The data contain approximately 21,000 distinct CDR3 sequences, around half of them singletons. The specimen sequenced was CD4+ T cells from blood, cultured in vitro. These receptors all stem from a human donor who had recovered from COVID-19. Each CDR3 is given with its conserved first and last residue. A D gene is named only where the DNA matches it firmly. Clone size is shown for a subset of rows, as once, few, many or a class of expanded clone.

V	size	J	D	DNA	CDR3
TRBV19	NA	TRBJ2-3	TRBD2	TGTGCCAGTAGTATACAGCTAGCGGGAGAGCAGTATTTT	CASSIQLAGEQYF
TRBV20-1	NA	TRBJ1-1	NA	TGCAGTGCCCCGACGGCGAACACTGAAGCTTTCTTT	CSAPTANTEAFF
TRBV6-2/TRBV6-3	NA	TRBJ2-2	TRBD1	TGTGCCAGCAGTCAGCAGGGGGCGAACACCGGGGAGCTGTTTTTT	CASSQQGANTGELFF
TRBV20-1	NA	TRBJ2-1	TRBD2	TGCAGTGCCCCGGGGGCTAGCGGGGGAAATGAGCAGTTCTTC	CSAPGASGGNEQFF
TRBV2	NA	TRBJ1-2	TRBD1	TGTGCCAGCAGTCCAACCATGGACAGGTTCAATGGCTACACCTTC	CASSPTMDRFNGYTF
TRBV6-2/TRBV6-3	NA	TRBJ2-1	NA	TGTGCCAGCAGACAGGACAATGAGCAGTTCTTC	CASRQDNEQFF
TRBV20-1	few	TRBJ2-7	TRBD2	TGCAGTGCTAGGGGGGGACTAGCGGGGGAGACCTACGAGCAGTACTTC	CSARGGLAGETYEQYF
TRBV30	once	TRBJ1-1	NA	TGTGCCCTGGAGCAGGGGCGGTATGCTTTCTTT	CALEQGRYAFF
TRBV19	once	TRBJ1-2	NA	TGTGCCAGTAGTATAGACGAAAATTTTAAAGGTGCCGGAAACTTC	CASSIDENFKGAGNF
TRBV6-1	NA	TRBJ1-2	NA	TGTGCCAGCAGGACGACTGCCCTAGGCTACACCTTC	CASRTTALGYTF
TRBV2	NA	TRBJ1-1	NA	TGTGCCAGCAGTGCAGGGGTTTGGTTAATGAACACTGAAGCTTTCTTT	CASSAGVWLMNTEAFF
TRBV10-3	NA	TRBJ1-2	TRBD1	TGTGCCTCTACTAGGGGGCTGGACTATGGCTACACCTTC	CASTRGLDYGYTF
TRBV20-1	NA	TRBJ2-2	TRBD2	TGCAGTGCTAGACGCACCGGGACTAGCAGCACCGGGGAGCTGTTTTTT	CSARRTGTSSTGELFF
TRBV21-1	NA	TRBJ2-1	NA	TGTGCCAGCAGCAAAGATAGGGGTTTCTCCTACAATGAGCAGTTCTTC	CASSKDRGFSYNEQFF
TRBV4-2	NA	TRBJ2-7	TRBD2	TGTGCCAGCAGCTACAGCGGGAGCAGCTCCTACGAGCAGTACTTC	CASSYSGSSSYEQYF
TRBV28	NA	TRBJ1-1	NA	TGTGCCAGCAGGGAAGCTGATTTGGGCACTGAAGCTTTCTTT	CASREADLGTEAFF
TRBV2	few	TRBJ1-2	TRBD1	TGTGCCAGCAGTGGGGACAGGCGAAACTATGGCTACACCTTC	CASSGDRRNYGYTF
TRBV20-1	few	TRBJ1-5	NA	TGCAGTGCTAGAGGGATTTTGGACGGTAATCAGCCCCAGCATTTT	CSARGILDGNQPQHF
TRBV6-1	NA	TRBJ2-7	TRBD1	TGTGCCAGCACTAGAACGGGACAGGGCTTCTACGAGCAGTACTTC	CASTRTGQGFYEQYF
TRBV19	NA	TRBJ1-1	NA	TGTGCCAGTAGTACAGGGTTTTCGAAAGCTTTCTTT	CASSTGFSKAFF
TRBV7-8	once	TRBJ1-4	TRBD1	TGTGCCAGCAGTTGGGACAGGGGAACAACTAATGAAAAACTGTTTTTT	CASSWDRGTTNEKLFF
TRBV7-6	few	TRBJ1-3	NA	TGTGCCAGCAGCCCCAACCGGATCTCTGGAAACACCATATATTTT	CASSPNRISGNTIYF
TRBV28	NA	TRBJ1-5	NA	TGTGCCAGCAGTTTGGTTATAGGTTCCAATCAGCCCCAGCATTTT	CASSLVIGSNQPQHF
TRBV7-3	NA	TRBJ2-1	TRBD2	TGTGCCAGCAGCTCCCTGACTAGCGGGAGGTACAATGAGCAGTTCTTC	CASSSLTSGRYNEQFF
TRBV27	NA	TRBJ1-4	NA	TGTGCCAGCAGTTTCCAAGGGTGGGGGGATGAAAAACTGTTTTTT	CASSFQGWGDEKLFF
TRBV20-1	NA	TRBJ2-1	NA	TGCAGTGCTAGAGATTCGTCCCAGCGGCGATACAATGAGCAGTTCTTC	CSARDSSQRRYNEQFF